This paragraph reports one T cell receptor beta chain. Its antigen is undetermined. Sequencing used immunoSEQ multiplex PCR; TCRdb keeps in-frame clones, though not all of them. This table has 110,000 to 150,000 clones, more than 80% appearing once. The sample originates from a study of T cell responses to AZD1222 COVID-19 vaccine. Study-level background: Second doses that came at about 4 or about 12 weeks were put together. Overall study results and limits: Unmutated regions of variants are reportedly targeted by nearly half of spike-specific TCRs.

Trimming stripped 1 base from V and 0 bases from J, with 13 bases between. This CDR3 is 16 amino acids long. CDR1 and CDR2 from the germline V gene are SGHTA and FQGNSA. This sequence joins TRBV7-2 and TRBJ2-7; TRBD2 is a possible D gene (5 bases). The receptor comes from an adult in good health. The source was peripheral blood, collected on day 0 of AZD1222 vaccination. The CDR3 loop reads CASSLVPAGSSYEQYF. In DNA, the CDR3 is TGTGCCAGCAGCTTAGTTCCTGCTGGGAGCTCCTACGAGCAGTACTTC.